The 16 T cell receptor beta chains below all came from one sample that was sequenced in a study of neurological immune-mediated disorders. TCRdb reanalysed the 5' RACE reads using MiXCR and keeps one entry per CDR3 protein. The sample carries about 66,000 distinct CDR3 sequences, about 4% recorded once. The specimen sequenced was PBMCs. These receptors all come from a man younger than 40 with multiple sclerosis.

At least ten counts were recorded for this clonotype. This chain uses TRBV3-1 with TRBJ1-2; no reliable D call. CDR3 length: 13 amino acids. CDR1 and CDR2 from the germline V gene are LGHDT and YNNKEL (reference sequence). Trimming took off 4 bases at V and 3 bases at J, with 9 bases between the two ends. In DNA, the CDR3 is TGTGCCAGCAGCCCTGTACAACACTATGGCTACACCTTC. It is translated as CASSPVQHYGYTF.

This clonotype was observed many times. V usage is TRBV20-1 and J usage is TRBJ1-1; 7 nucleotides match TRBD1. The CDR3 has 13 residues. Germline assignment: CDR1 DFQATT and CDR2 SNEGSKA (reference sequence). V shed 5 bases and J 2 bases; nucleotides not matched to a gene: 5. DNA of the CDR3: TGCAGTGCTTTGGGACAGCCAAACACTGAAGCTTTCTTT. Translated, it gives CSALGQPNTEAFF.

This clonotype was recorded many times. The chain couples TRBV6-6 to TRBJ2-7; D possibly corresponds to TRBD1 (5 bases). Trimming stripped 2 bases from V and 9 bases from J, with 23 bases between. Per germline, CDR1 MNHNY and CDR2 SVGAGI (reference sequence). The length of the CDR3 is 16 residues. The chain's CDR3 is CASSYPTDRPDRAQYF. In DNA, the CDR3 is TGTGCCAGCAGTTACCCAACTGACAGACCTGATCGAGCGCAGTACTTC.

V and J are TRBV7-8 and TRBJ1-6; 7 bases are shared with TRBD1. The CDR3 is 16 amino acids. With V trimmed by 3 bases and J by 6 bases, 8 bases remained unmatched. CDR1 and CDR2 (germline): SGHVS, FQNEAQ. The CDR3 DNA is TGTGCCAGCAGCTTGGACAGGCCTAGCCCTAATTCACCCCTCCACTTT. Protein product: CASSLDRPSPNSPLHF.

This clonotype was detected ten times or more. The rearrangement links TRBV5-1 to TRBJ1-1; D gene uncertain. Trimming took off 0 bases at V and 3 bases at J, with 6 bases between the two ends. This CDR3 spans 13 amino acids. CDR1 and CDR2 (germline): SGHRS, YFSETQ. CDR3 sequence (DNA): TGCGCCAGCAGCTTGGATGCGTACACTGAAGCTTTCTTT. This translates into CASSLDAYTEAFF. Based on the CDR3 plus reference TRBV5-1 and TRBJ1-1, the full variable domain is KAGVTQTPRYLIKTRGQQVTLSCSPISGHRSVSWYQQTPGQGLQFLFEYFSETQRNKGNFPGRFSGRQFSNSRSEMNVSTLELGDSALYLCASSLDAYTEAFFGQGTRLTVV.

In its sample, this clonotype was seen many times. The J gene is TRBJ2-3, the V gene TRBV6-5; D gene uncertain. The CDR3 is 15 residues long. Germline V CDR1 and CDR2: MNHEY, SVGAGI. The V end was cut by 7 bases, the J end by 2 bases, with 16 bases between. The CDR3 DNA sequence: TGTGCCAGCACTTTAAGTTGGAGAGACACAGATACGCAGTATTTT. Protein: CASTLSWRDTDTQYF.

In this sample, this clonotype turned up many times. The chain carries TRBV10-3 and TRBJ2-3; perhaps D is TRBD1 or TRBD2 (5 bases each). V dropped 1 base and J dropped 1 base, with 15 bases sitting between them. This CDR3 is built from 17 residues. Germline values: CDR1 ENHRY, CDR2 SYGVKD. The CDR3 loop reads CAISELRGGGGTDTQYF. Written as DNA, the CDR3 is TGTGCCATCAGTGAGTTGAGGGGCGGAGGTGGCACAGATACGCAGTATTTT.

This clonotype was counted at least ten times. The chain carries TRBV5-1 and TRBJ2-7; D is undetermined. V lost 3 bases and J 0 bases, leaving 10 bases between the germline ends. CDR3 length: 14 amino acids. Germline CDR1 reads SGHRS; CDR2 reads YFSETQ. CDR3 amino acids: CASSSSPPSYEQYF. The CDR3 DNA sequence: TGCGCCAGCAGCTCGTCCCCCCCCTCCTACGAGCAGTACTTC.

This clonotype was observed at least ten times. This rearrangement joins TRBV5-1 to TRBJ2-2, with D perhaps TRBD1 (5 bases). The CDR3 totals 15 residues. V was clipped by 4 bases and J by 1 base, with 11 bases between them. Germline values: CDR1 SGHRS, CDR2 YFSETQ. The CDR3 nucleotides read TGCGCCAGCAGCGAATTGGACAAGAACACCGGGGAGCTGTTTTTT. It translates to CASSELDKNTGELFF.

This clonotype was observed many times. This chain links TRBV7-2 with TRBJ2-4; weak D call: TRBD1 (6 bases). The CDR3 covers 15 residues. V dropped 0 bases and J dropped 8 bases, with 14 bases sitting between them. The germline V gene encodes CDR1 SGHTA and CDR2 FQGNSA. In DNA form, the CDR3 reads TGTGCCAGCAGCTTAGCGGGAACAGGGTGGGACATTCAGTACTTC. Its protein product is CASSLAGTGWDIQYF.

There are a few counts of this clonotype. The rearrangement joins TRBV5-1 to TRBJ1-6, with TRBD1 as a possible D gene (6 bases). Germline lookup yields CDR1 SGHRS and CDR2 YFSETQ. With 0 bases removed from V and 8 bases from J, the gap between germline ends came to 6 bases. The CDR3 is 13 residues long. CDR3 sequence reads: CASSLGTDSPLHF. The CDR3 DNA is TGCGCCAGCAGCTTGGGGACAGATTCACCCCTCCACTTT.

This chain links TRBV5-1 with TRBJ2-7; the D is unclear. The V gene's germline CDR1 is SGHRS and CDR2 YFSETQ. The CDR3 consists of 13 residues. The V and J ends lost 4 bases and 3 bases respectively, with 11 bases between them. The CDR3 coding sequence is TGCGCCAGCAGCGTGGAAACGGGCTACGAGCAGTACTTC. It encodes CASSVETGYEQYF. Full variable domain (rest looked up from reference TRBV5-1 and TRBJ2-7): KAGVTQTPRYLIKTRGQQVTLSCSPISGHRSVSWYQQTPGQGLQFLFEYFSETQRNKGNFPGRFSGRQFSNSRSEMNVSTLELGDSALYLCASSVETGYEQYFGPGTRLTVT.

This clonotype came up many times. The chain has TRBV5-1 and TRBJ2-5; D is possibly TRBD2 (6 bases). The V and J ends lost 0 bases and 2 bases respectively, with 11 bases between them. The CDR3 runs to 15 residues. CDR1 SGHRS and CDR2 YFSETQ come from the germline V gene. CDR3 bases: TGCGCCAGCAGCTTGGGGGGGGTCAAACAAGAGACCCAGTACTTC. It translates to CASSLGGVKQETQYF.

This clonotype occurred many times. The chain employs TRBV27 and TRBJ1-1, with 8 nucleotides matching TRBD1. This CDR3 contains 16 residues. Germline CDR1 MNHEY, CDR2 SMNVEV (reference sequence). V was pared by 5 bases and J by 2 bases, with 10 bases of the junction left unmatched. Here the CDR3 reads CASSKDRGGGNTEAFF. CDR3 nucleotide sequence: TGTGCCAGCAGTAAAGACAGGGGAGGGGGCAACACTGAAGCTTTCTTT.

This clonotype was counted many times. The gene calls are TRBV5-1 and TRBJ1-1; the match to TRBD1 covers 9 bases. The J segment lost 4 bases and the V segment lost 0 bases, leaving 4 bases of the junction unmatched. The germline gives CDR1 SGHRS, CDR2 YFSETQ. The CDR3 loop spans 15 amino acids. CDR3 coding DNA: TGCGCCAGCAGCTTGGCCTCGACAGGGGGCACTGAAGCTTTCTTT. Amino acids: CASSLASTGGTEAFF.

This clonotype was recorded a few times. This chain uses TRBV2 with TRBJ2-7, with 10 bases that match TRBD1. The CDR3 totals 14 residues. Germline values: CDR1 SNHLY, CDR2 FYNNEI. V lost 7 bases to trimming and J lost 4 bases; unmatched junction nucleotides: 7. The CDR3 is CASNPGQGSYEQYF. CDR3 nucleotides: TGTGCCAGCAACCCGGGACAGGGGAGTTACGAGCAGTACTTC.